The 25 T cell receptor beta chains below all came from one sample that was sequenced in a study of beta chain features in type 1 diabetes. Expressed TCRB transcripts were sequenced after all isolated RNA was converted to cDNA. Profiled with immunoSEQ multiplex PCR; TCRdb holds only in-frame clones, not every one. Of under 400,000 clones in the sample, roughly a fifth were seen once. Sequences were obtained from naive CD4+ T cells from blood. The receptors here all came from a woman aged 18-35 years in good health.

In this sample, this clone turned up a few times. The rearrangement links TRBV5-1 to TRBJ2-4; D is perhaps TRBD1 (5 bases). V was shortened by 4 bases and J by 5 bases, with 13 bases between the two germline ends. The CDR3 contains 14 residues. Germline-derived CDR1 and CDR2 are SGHRS and YFSETQ. The CDR3 sequence is CASSLDSQENIQYF. In DNA form, the CDR3 reads TGCGCCAGCAGCCTCGACAGCCAAGAAAACATTCAGTACTTC.

This clone has only a few counts. The rearrangement uses TRBV2 and TRBJ1-4, with D possibly being TRBD1 (5 bases). The V and J ends lost 6 bases and 7 bases respectively, with 12 bases between them. Germline V CDR1 and CDR2: SNHLY, FYNNEI. The length of the CDR3 is 13 residues. CDR3 bases: TGTGCCAGCAGGCGGGACCCGACTGAAAAACTGTTTTTT. Amino acids: CASRRDPTEKLFF. Full variable domain (outside the CDR3, taken from reference TRBV2 and TRBJ1-4): EPEVTQTPSHQVTQMGQEVILRCVPISNHLYFYWYRQILGQKVEFLVSFYNNEISEKSEIFDDQFSVERPDGSNFTLKIRSTKLEDSAMYFCASRRDPTEKLFFGSGTQLSVL.

This clone was counted between two and nine times. The chain carries TRBV11-2 and TRBJ2-1; TRBD2 aligns across 8 bases. There are 15 residues in the CDR3. Germline lookup yields CDR1 SGHAT and CDR2 FQNNGV. V dropped 5 bases and J dropped 5; count of bases not matched to a gene: 8. This CDR3 reads CASSVPGLGNNEQFF. The CDR3 DNA is TGTGCCAGCAGCGTCCCGGGACTAGGCAACAATGAGCAGTTCTTC.

This rearrangement joins TRBV4-1 to TRBJ2-7; a weak D match, TRBD2 (5 bases). V dropped 1 base and J dropped 4 bases, with 20 bases sitting between them. The germline V gene has CDR1 MGHRA and CDR2 YSYEKL. CDR3 length: 17 amino acids. In nucleotides, the CDR3 is TGCGCCAGCAGCCAAGGAGTATTAGGGAGCAGAAGGTACGAGCAGTACTTC. As protein: CASSQGVLGSRRYEQYF.

This chain uses TRBV4-2 with TRBJ1-2; TRBD1 aligns across 7 bases. The trim removed 0 bases at V and 8 bases at J, leaving 12 bases unmatched. From germline, CDR1 is LGHNA and CDR2 YNFKEQ. The CDR3 sequence is 16 residues long. The DNA of the CDR3 is TGTGCCAGCAGCCAAGAGATAAGGGGACAGAGGGGGGGCTACACCTTC. It specifies CASSQEIRGQRGGYTF.

This clone appeared a few times. This chain uses TRBV19 with TRBJ1-1; a weak D match, TRBD1 (5 bases). The CDR3 sequence is 12 residues long. Germline V lookup: CDR1 LNHDA, CDR2 SQIVND (reference sequence). Deletions cut 5 bases from V and 12 bases from J, with 16 bases between. The CDR3: CASSGQGKGTFF. The DNA of the CDR3 is TGTGCCAGTAGTGGGCAGGGAAAAGGAACTTTCTTT.

In its sample, this clone was seen a few times. The chain carries TRBV27 and TRBJ2-7; 9 bases match TRBD1. Germline V CDR1 and CDR2: MNHEY, SMNVEV (reference sequence). With V trimmed by 5 bases and J by 12 bases, 8 bases remained unmatched. The CDR3 loop spans 12 amino acids. CDR3 in amino acids: CASSPGQGGWYF. CDR3 in DNA: TGTGCCAGCAGTCCGGGACAGGGAGGGTGGTACTTC.

The J gene is TRBJ2-2, the V gene TRBV29-1, with 9 bases that match TRBD1. Looked up from germline, CDR1 is SQVTM and CDR2 is ANQGSEA. The CDR3 contains 15 residues. Trimming cost V 7 bases and J 5 bases; bases outside gene matches: 11. The CDR3 reads CSAESRGQGTGELFF. The CDR3 region has the DNA TGCAGCGCTGAGTCACGGGGACAGGGAACCGGGGAGCTGTTTTTT.

The genes are TRBV6-5 and TRBJ1-1, with D perhaps matching TRBD1 (5 bases). Germline V gene data show CDR1 as MNHEY and CDR2 as SVGAGI. Trimming stripped 2 bases from V and 4 bases from J, with 8 bases between. CDR3 length: 13 residues. The CDR3 loop is CASSYGGSTEAFF. The CDR3 region has the DNA TGTGCCAGCAGTTACGGGGGGAGCACTGAAGCTTTCTTT.

Only a few counts were recorded for this clone. The chain is built from TRBV11-3 and TRBJ2-1, with 8 bases that match TRBD2. Germline CDR1 and CDR2: SGHNT and YENEEA. Unmatched junction bases numbered 10, after V lost 5 bases and J lost 4 bases. The CDR3 covers 16 residues. This CDR3 is CASSKDGREAYNEQFF. Here the CDR3 DNA reads TGTGCCAGCAGCAAAGATGGGCGGGAGGCTTACAATGAGCAGTTCTTC.

The gene calls are TRBV4-3 and TRBJ1-1; 7 bases agree with TRBD1. Germline trimming cut 0 bases from V and 2 bases from J; bases unmatched to any gene: 6. Germline CDR1 and CDR2: LGHNA and YSLEER. The CDR3 length is 16 residues. The DNA for the CDR3 is TGCGCCAGCAGCCAAGATCAAGGGACAGTAAACACTGAAGCTTTCTTT. Translated: CASSQDQGTVNTEAFF.

The rearrangement links TRBV7-3 to TRBJ2-1; D might be TRBD2 (6 bases). Trimming left V 5 bases short and J 9 bases short, with 14 bases between. The germline CDR1 and CDR2 sequences are SGHTA and FQGTGA. CDR3 length equals 13 residues. The CDR3 nucleotides read TGTGCCAGCAGCCCCCGCGGGATTACTGAGCAGTTCTTC. The encoded protein is CASSPRGITEQFF.

This clone was seen a few times. CDR3 in amino acids: CASSSFGVPRTQYF. The CDR3 DNA is TGTGCCAGTAGCAGCTTCGGGGTTCCTCGAACCCAGTACTTC. The chain employs TRBV19 and TRBJ2-5, with D tentatively TRBD2 (5 bases). Germline CDR1 reads LNHDA; CDR2 reads SQIVND (reference sequence). The CDR3 has 14 amino acids. V was trimmed by 6 bases and J by 8 bases, leaving 19 bases between them.

This clone was seen only a few times. The V call is TRBV30, the J call TRBJ2-1; the match to TRBD2 covers 15 bases. J was trimmed by 11 bases and V by 1 base; bases with no gene match: 6. The CDR3 extends over 15 amino acids. The V gene's germline CDR1 is GTSNPN and CDR2 SVGIG (reference sequence). CDR3 loop: CAWSARTSGRAKQFF. CDR3 sequence (DNA): TGTGCCTGGAGTGCCCGGACTAGCGGGAGGGCTAAGCAGTTCTTC.

This chain uses TRBV6-6 with TRBJ2-4, with unresolved D. The CDR3 runs 11 residues. V lost 8 bases, J lost 5 bases, and 7 bases lay in between. The germline V gene encodes CDR1 MNHNY and CDR2 SVGAGI (reference sequence). The CDR3 spells CASLRENIQYF. The CDR3 nucleotides read TGTGCCAGCCTCCGGGAAAACATTCAGTACTTC.

The rearrangement uses TRBV18 and TRBJ2-7; TRBD1 is a possible D gene (6 bases). V lost 3 bases to trimming and J lost 3 bases, with 18 bases between them. Germline CDR1 reads KGHSH; CDR2 reads LQKENI. The CDR3 runs 16 residues. In DNA, the CDR3 is TGTGCCAGCTCACCGTACGAACGGACAGTTGGCTACGAGCAGTACTTC. Amino acid sequence: CASSPYERTVGYEQYF.

The chain uses TRBV6-1 and TRBJ2-3; D perhaps matches TRBD2 (5 bases). The CDR3 is made up of 14 amino acids. Germline V gives CDR1 MNHNS, CDR2 SASEGT. V shed 3 bases and J shed 0 bases, with 7 bases lying between them. CDR3: CASSEGESTDTQYF. The CDR3, as DNA: TGTGCCAGCAGTGAGGGAGAGAGCACAGATACGCAGTATTTT.

This clone was detected only once. This chain links TRBV5-1 with TRBJ2-7; D may be TRBD2 (6 bases). Looked up from germline, CDR1 is SGHRS and CDR2 is YFSETQ. V was cut by 0 bases and J by 6 bases, with 10 bases left in between. The CDR3 has 13 residues. This CDR3 reads CASSLGGTREQYF. Written as DNA, the CDR3 is TGCGCCAGCAGCTTGGGAGGGACTCGCGAGCAGTACTTC.

This chain joins TRBV9 and TRBJ1-1; unclear D gene. The CDR3 sequence is 15 residues long. Germline CDR1 SGDLS, CDR2 YYNGEE. Trimming shortened V by 4 bases and J by 0 bases, and 13 bases separated the two germline ends. CDR3 amino acids: CASSLNHAMNTEAFF. In DNA form, the CDR3 reads TGTGCCAGCAGCCTAAATCATGCCATGAACACTGAAGCTTTCTTT. The entire variable domain, with the rest obtained from reference TRBV9 and TRBJ1-1, is as follows: DSGVTQTPKHLITATGQRVTLRCSPRSGDLSVYWYQQSLDQGLQFLIQYYNGEERAKGNILERFSAQQFPDLHSELNLSSLELGDSALYFCASSLNHAMNTEAFFGQGTRLTVV.

This rearrangement joins TRBV20-1 to TRBJ2-5; unclear D gene. CDR3 length: 11 residues. V was cut by 3 bases and J by 2 bases, with 4 bases left in between. Germline V gene data show CDR1 as DFQATT and CDR2 as SNEGSKA (reference sequence). The chain's CDR3 is CSASSQETQYF. The CDR3 nucleotides read TGCAGTGCTAGTAGTCAAGAGACCCAGTACTTC.

The rearrangement uses TRBV29-1 and TRBJ1-2, with D possibly being TRBD1 (5 bases). The V gene's germline CDR1 is SQVTM and CDR2 ANQGSEA. Between the trimmed V and J ends, which lost 4 bases and 8 bases, there was a span of 14 bases. CDR3 size: 12 residues. CDR3 nucleotide sequence: TGCAGCGTTGTAGCGGGGGTTGAGGGCTACACCTTC. It specifies CSVVAGVEGYTF.

This rearrangement joins TRBV19 to TRBJ1-2; tentative D call: TRBD1 (6 bases). Germline loops: CDR1 LNHDA, CDR2 SQIVND (reference sequence). This CDR3 has 16 residues. V was trimmed by 6 bases and J by 0 bases, leaving 17 bases between them. CDR3 sequence: CASREYGQPANYGYTF. The CDR3 DNA reads as TGTGCCAGTAGGGAGTACGGACAGCCCGCTAACTATGGCTACACCTTC.

This chain uses TRBV19 with TRBJ2-1; maybe TRBD2 (5 bases). Deletions cut 3 bases from V and 8 bases from J, with 20 bases between. Germline CDR1 LNHDA, CDR2 SQIVND (reference sequence). The CDR3 is 16 residues long. The DNA for the CDR3 is TGTGCCAGTAGTATCGGTAGAGTAGCGAGTTTCGATGAGCAGTTCTTC. Translated, it gives CASSIGRVASFDEQFF.

About this clone itself: At one boundary the junction diverges from the germline segment, which might be a read error. The chain couples TRBV4-3 to TRBJ1-6; the D gene is possibly TRBD1 (6 bases). The CDR3 is 15 amino acids. CDR1 is LGHNA, CDR2 YSLEER, per germline. The CDR3 spells CASSEDRRNNSPLHF. Here the CDR3 DNA reads TGCGCCAGCAGCGAAGACAGGAGGAATAATTCACCCCTCCACTTT.

This chain connects TRBV5-6 to TRBJ1-2; D is possibly TRBD1 (6 bases). Per germline, CDR1 SGHDT and CDR2 YYEEEE. The CDR3 contains 14 residues. Between the trimmed V and J ends, which lost 0 bases and 2 bases, there was a span of 8 bases. The CDR3, as DNA: TGTGCCAGCAGCTTGGCTACAGGGAACTATGGCTACACCTTC. Amino acids: CASSLATGNYGYTF.